Below are 17 T cell receptor beta chains sequenced from a single sample in a study of T cell responses to AZD1222 COVID-19 vaccine. TCRdb's copy holds only in-frame clones and misses some; the assay was immunoSEQ multiplex PCR. This sample has about 140,000 clones, with more than 85% found just once. Sequencing used peripheral blood, obtained 28 days after the second AZD1222 dose. The receptors shown here come from an adult who received the AZD1222 COVID-19 vaccine.

This clone was found once. The gene calls are TRBV9 and TRBJ1-5, with D unresolved. V was shortened by 3 bases and J by 1 base, with 5 bases between the two germline ends. In germline, CDR1 is SGDLS, CDR2 YYNGEE. The CDR3 has 13 residues. The CDR3 sequence: CASSGDSNQPQHF. As DNA, the CDR3 is TGTGCCAGCAGCGGTGACAGCAATCAGCCCCAGCATTTT.

This clone is a singleton in its sample. The conserved phenylalanine or tryptophan is not found at the CDR3 terminus, so this likely reflects a read error. The limits of the CDR3 on the DNA are not certain, so only TCRdb's listed CDR3 is given. The V call is TRBV20-1, the J call TRBJ1-2. Germline V gives CDR1 DFQATT, CDR2 SNEGSKA (reference sequence). The CDR3 totals 8 residues, both ends included. The CDR3 here is CSANPDLV.

In regard to this clone: One junction end disagrees with the germline gene, perhaps due to a read error. The rearrangement uses TRBV5-8 and TRBJ2-7; no definite D call. The CDR3 has 10 residues. Germline CDR1 and CDR2: SGHTS and YDEGEE. CDR3 amino acids: CASSLYAQYF. The CDR3 DNA is TGTGCCAGCAGCCTTTACGCGCAGTACTTC.

The chain recombines TRBV9 with TRBJ2-7; D may correspond to TRBD1 or TRBD2 (5 bases each). The germline V gene encodes CDR1 SGDLS and CDR2 YYNGEE. The CDR3 spans 15 residues. The V end lost 0 bases, the J end lost 2 bases, and 12 bases lay between the germline ends. CDR3 nucleotide sequence: TGTGCCAGCAGCGTAGCTTGGGACGGTACCTACGAGCAGTACTTC. This translates into CASSVAWDGTYEQYF.

The J gene is TRBJ1-4, the V gene TRBV7-2; D remains unclear. The V gene's germline CDR1 is SGHTA and CDR2 FQGNSA. The CDR3 runs to 13 residues. The germline V and J ends were trimmed by 3 bases and 6 bases, with 8 bases remaining between them. In DNA form, the CDR3 reads TGTGCCAGCAGCTTCAGACTGGATGAAAAACTGTTTTTT. This gives the protein CASSFRLDEKLFF.

This clone is a singleton in its sample. The chain is built from TRBV7-2 and TRBJ2-3; 12 bases align to TRBD2. V trimming: 2 bases; J trimming: 6 bases; junction bases outside the gene matches: 15. CDR3 length: 19 amino acids. CDR1 and CDR2 (germline): SGHTA, FQGNSA. CDR3 region: CASSLQGSRLAGDVDTQYF. CDR3 nucleotide sequence: TGTGCCAGCAGCTTACAAGGGAGTCGACTAGCGGGAGATGTGGATACGCAGTATTTT.

V usage is TRBV7-9 and J usage is TRBJ1-6; 8 nucleotides match TRBD1. This CDR3 region has 16 residues. CDR1 and CDR2 from the germline V gene are SEHNR and FQNEAQ (reference sequence). The junction had 7 bases not matched to a gene; V was cut back by 5 bases and J by 4 bases. As DNA, the CDR3 is TGTGCCAGCAGCCCTCGGACAGGGCAATATAATTCACCCCTCCACTTT. Translated, it gives CASSPRTGQYNSPLHF.

This chain links TRBV4-2 with TRBJ2-7, with 9 bases identical to TRBD2. V lost 0 bases to trimming and J lost 0 bases; unmatched junction nucleotides: 12. Germline lookup yields CDR1 LGHNA and CDR2 YNFKEQ. The CDR3 is made up of 19 amino acids. The DNA of the CDR3 is TGTGCCAGCAGCCAAGAAAATTCGGGCCTAGCGGGAAGCTCCTACGAGCAGTACTTC. Translation gives CASSQENSGLAGSSYEQYF.

This chain links TRBV11-2 with TRBJ2-1; tentative D call: TRBD2 (6 bases). V gave up 5 bases and J gave up 7 bases, with 12 bases separating them. This CDR3 region has 13 residues. Germline V gives CDR1 SGHAT, CDR2 FQNNGV. CDR3 loop: CASSPIGGNEQFF. The DNA for the CDR3 is TGTGCCAGCAGCCCCATCGGGGGAAATGAGCAGTTCTTC.

This rearrangement joins TRBV10-3 to TRBJ1-2, with 8 bases that match TRBD1. The CDR3 is 16 amino acids. Germline V gene lookup returns CDR1 ENHRY and CDR2 SYGVKD. Losses at the gene ends were 7 bases for V and 7 bases for J; bases not matched to a gene: 17. The CDR3 is CAITEDRASIHRGYTF. The CDR3 DNA reads TGTGCCATCACAGAGGACAGGGCTTCCATCCATCGTGGCTACACCTTC.

This clone has just a few counts. Relative to the germline gene, one junction end is altered; a read error may explain this. The chain joins TRBV28 to TRBJ1-1; 9 nucleotides match TRBD1. The germline V gene has CDR1 MDHEN and CDR2 SYDVKM. The CDR3 has 11 amino acids. CDR3 amino acids: CASSYRDRVGF. In DNA form, the CDR3 reads TGTGCCAGCAGTTACCGGGACAGGGTTGGATTT.

The chain carries TRBV6-5 and TRBJ1-1, with TRBD1 identical over 12 bases. Germline assignment: CDR1 MNHEY and CDR2 SVGAGI. This CDR3 comprises 16 residues. V was pared by 0 bases and J by 6 bases, with 5 bases of the junction left unmatched. Written as DNA, the CDR3 is TGTGCCAGCAGTTACTCCGGGACAGGGGGCAAGGCTGAAGCTTTCTTT. This gives the protein CASSYSGTGGKAEAFF.

The chain carries TRBV29-1 and TRBJ1-2; weak D call: TRBD1 (6 bases). Trimming pared 4 bases from V and 8 bases from J, leaving 11 bases between. Germline CDR1 is SQVTM and CDR2 is ANQGSEA. CDR3 size: 11 residues. The CDR3 DNA reads TGCAGCGTTGCAGAAAGGGGGGGCTACACCTTC. Its protein is CSVAERGGYTF. Variable domain in full (rest from reference TRBV29-1 and TRBJ1-2): SAVISQKPSRDICQRGTSLTIQCQVDSQVTMMFWYRQQPGQSLTLIATANQGSEATYESGFVIDKFPISRPNLTFSTLTVSNMSPEDSSIYLCSVAERGGYTFGSGTRLTVV.

This chain connects TRBV2 to TRBJ2-3; the D call may be TRBD1 or TRBD2 (5 bases each). CDR3 length: 13 residues. Trimming left V 8 bases short and J 4 bases short, with 13 bases between. The germline V gene encodes CDR1 SNHLY and CDR2 FYNNEI. CDR3 sequence (DNA): TGTGCCAGCTCGATGAGGGGCCCAGATACGCAGTATTTT. Translated, it gives CASSMRGPDTQYF.

The chain has TRBV21-1 and TRBJ1-2; the table's D gene call, TRBD1, was not cross checked with the DNA. TRBV21-1 is annotated as a pseudogene. There are 15 residues in the CDR3. The CDR3 loop is CASSKPPQGNYGYTF. The CDR3 DNA sequence: TGTGCCAGCAGCAAACCCCCACAGGGGAATTATGGCTACACCTTC.

This clone was counted ten times or more. V gene TRBV27 combines with J gene TRBJ1-5; the match to TRBD1 covers 9 bases. J lost 6 bases, V lost 8 bases, and 14 bases had no gene match. Germline assignment: CDR1 MNHEY and CDR2 SMNVEV (reference sequence). This CDR3 is 16 amino acids long. The CDR3 DNA reads TGTGCCAGCGGTAAATTACAGGGGGCGGTGATTCAGCCCCAGCATTTT. This encodes CASGKLQGAVIQPQHF.

The chain uses TRBV4-1 and TRBJ2-1; TRBD2 might be the D (5 bases). Looked up from germline, CDR1 is MGHRA and CDR2 is YSYEKL. Trimming pared 4 bases from V and 5 bases from J, leaving 15 bases between. The CDR3 length is 15 residues. In DNA form, the CDR3 reads TGCGCCAGCAGCCCACTTTCGGGGATCCACAATGAGCAGTTCTTC. Protein sequence: CASSPLSGIHNEQFF.